A single sample is the source of the 2 T cell receptor beta chains below, sequenced in a study of regulatory T cells in long-lasting Graves disease. Stated time point: newly diagnosed GD, antithyroid drugs for less than 3 months. PBMC RNA was the source of the TCR library. Arm-PCR with iRepertoire HTBI primers amplified the CDR3 regions for these TCR beta libraries. In TCRdb, the multiplex PCR reads were re-called with MiXCR into one record per CDR3 protein. The sample shows some 560,000 distinct CDR3 sequences, about 16% of them seen only once. A further study also used this sample, focusing on T cells in Graves' hyperthyroidism and ophthalmopathy.

The starting material was peripheral blood mononuclear cells (PBMCs), obtained at new diagnosis, from a patient treated with antithyroid drugs. The receptor source for this set is a middle-aged woman with Graves disease.

This clonotype came up a few times. A much larger clone lies one base from this, so it may be a read error. V and J are TRBV28 and TRBJ2-1, with 7 bases that match TRBD2. The J call is uncertain, as TRBJ2-7 better fits the DNA end. From germline, CDR1 is MDHEN and CDR2 SYDVKM. The CDR3 is 17 amino acids. CDR3 protein: CASSFDPWRGSYNEQYF. The CDR3 DNA is TGTGCCAGCAGTTTTGATCCCTGGCGGGGGTCCTACAATGAGCAGTACTTC.

This clonotype occurred many times. V and J are TRBV12-3 or TRBV12-4 and TRBJ1-6, with no clear D. CDR3 length: 12 amino acids. Trimming pared 3 bases from V and 9 bases from J, leaving 6 bases between. Here the CDR3 reads CASSFLGSPLHF. For the CDR3, the DNA is TGTGCCAGCAGTTTTCTAGGTTCACCCCTCCACTTT.